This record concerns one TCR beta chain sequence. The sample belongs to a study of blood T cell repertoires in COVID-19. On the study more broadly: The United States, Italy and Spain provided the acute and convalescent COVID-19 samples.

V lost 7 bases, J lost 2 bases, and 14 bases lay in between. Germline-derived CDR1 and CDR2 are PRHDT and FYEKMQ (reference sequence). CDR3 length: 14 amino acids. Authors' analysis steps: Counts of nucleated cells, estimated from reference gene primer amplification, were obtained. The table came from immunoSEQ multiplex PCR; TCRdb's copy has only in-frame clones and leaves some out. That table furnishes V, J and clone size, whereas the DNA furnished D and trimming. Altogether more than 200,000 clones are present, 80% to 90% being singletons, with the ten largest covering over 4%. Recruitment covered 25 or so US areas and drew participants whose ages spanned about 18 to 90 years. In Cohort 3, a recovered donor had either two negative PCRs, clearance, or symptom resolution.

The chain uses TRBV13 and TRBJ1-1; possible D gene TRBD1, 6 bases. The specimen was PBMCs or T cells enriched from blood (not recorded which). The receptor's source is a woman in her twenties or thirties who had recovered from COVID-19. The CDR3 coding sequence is TGTGCCAGCACAACCCGGACAGCTAACACTGAAGCTTTCTTT. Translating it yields CASTTRTANTEAFF.